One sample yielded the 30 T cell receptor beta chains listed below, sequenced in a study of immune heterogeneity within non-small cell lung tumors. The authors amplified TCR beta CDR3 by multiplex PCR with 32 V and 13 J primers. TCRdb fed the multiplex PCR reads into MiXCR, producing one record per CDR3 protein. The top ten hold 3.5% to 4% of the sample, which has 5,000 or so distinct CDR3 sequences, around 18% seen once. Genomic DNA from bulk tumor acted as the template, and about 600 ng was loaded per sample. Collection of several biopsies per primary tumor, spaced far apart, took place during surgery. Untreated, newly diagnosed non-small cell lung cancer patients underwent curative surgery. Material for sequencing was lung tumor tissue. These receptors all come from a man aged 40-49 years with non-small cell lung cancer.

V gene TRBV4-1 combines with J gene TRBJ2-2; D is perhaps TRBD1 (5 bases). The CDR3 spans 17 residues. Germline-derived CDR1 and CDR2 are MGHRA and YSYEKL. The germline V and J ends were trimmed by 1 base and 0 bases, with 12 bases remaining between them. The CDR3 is CASSQGGIYTNTGELFF. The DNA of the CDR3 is TGCGCCAGCAGCCAAGGGGGCATTTACACGAACACCGGGGAGCTGTTTTTT.

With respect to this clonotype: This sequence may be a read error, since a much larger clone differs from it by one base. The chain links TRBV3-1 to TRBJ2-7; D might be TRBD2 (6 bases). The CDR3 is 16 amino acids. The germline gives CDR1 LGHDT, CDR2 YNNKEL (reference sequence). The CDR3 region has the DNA TGTGTCAGCAGCCCTCCTCGGGGCGGGGACCCACGGGAGCAGTACTTC. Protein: CVSSPPRGGDPREQYF.

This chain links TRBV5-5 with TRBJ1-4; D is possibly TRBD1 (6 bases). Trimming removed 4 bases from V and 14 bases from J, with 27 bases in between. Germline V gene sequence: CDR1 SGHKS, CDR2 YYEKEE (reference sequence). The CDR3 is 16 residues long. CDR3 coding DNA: TGTGCCAGCAGCGGCGCTCCCGGGGGCCCTCGGCATAAGCTGTTTTTT. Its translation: CASSGAPGGPRHKLFF.

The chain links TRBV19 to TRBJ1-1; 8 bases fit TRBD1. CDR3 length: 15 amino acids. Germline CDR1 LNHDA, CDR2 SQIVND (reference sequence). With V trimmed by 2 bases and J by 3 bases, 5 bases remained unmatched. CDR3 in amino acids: CASSISIQGDTEAFF. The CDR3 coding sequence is TGTGCCAGTAGTATAAGTATACAGGGGGACACTGAAGCTTTCTTT.

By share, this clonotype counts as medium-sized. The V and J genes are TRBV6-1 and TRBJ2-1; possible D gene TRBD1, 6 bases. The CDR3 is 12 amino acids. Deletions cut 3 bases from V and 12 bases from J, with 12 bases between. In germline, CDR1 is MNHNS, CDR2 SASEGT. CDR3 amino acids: CASSEDSLVQFF. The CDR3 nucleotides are TGTGCCAGCAGTGAGGACAGTTTAGTGCAGTTCTTC.

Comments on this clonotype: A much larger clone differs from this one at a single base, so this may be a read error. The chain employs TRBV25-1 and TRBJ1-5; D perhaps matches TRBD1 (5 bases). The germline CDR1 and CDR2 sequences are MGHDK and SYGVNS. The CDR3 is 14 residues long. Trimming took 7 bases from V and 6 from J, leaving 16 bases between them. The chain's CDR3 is CASIEQGVGQPQHF. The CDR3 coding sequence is TGTGCCAGCATCGAACAAGGGGTCGGTCAGCCCCAGCATTTT.

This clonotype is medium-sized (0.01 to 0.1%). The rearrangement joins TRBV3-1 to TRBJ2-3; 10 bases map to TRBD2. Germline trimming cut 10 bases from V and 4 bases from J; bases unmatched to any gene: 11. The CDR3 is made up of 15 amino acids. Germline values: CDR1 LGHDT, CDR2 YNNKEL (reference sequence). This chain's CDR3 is CATGTLAGGPDTQYF. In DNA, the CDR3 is TGTGCCACGGGGACTTTAGCGGGGGGCCCAGATACGCAGTATTTT.

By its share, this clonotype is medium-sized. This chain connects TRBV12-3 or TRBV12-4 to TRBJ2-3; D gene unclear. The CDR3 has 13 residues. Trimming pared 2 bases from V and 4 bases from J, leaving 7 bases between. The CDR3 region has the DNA TGTGCCAGCAGTTTAAGTTGGGCAGATACGCAGTATTTT. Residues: CASSLSWADTQYF.

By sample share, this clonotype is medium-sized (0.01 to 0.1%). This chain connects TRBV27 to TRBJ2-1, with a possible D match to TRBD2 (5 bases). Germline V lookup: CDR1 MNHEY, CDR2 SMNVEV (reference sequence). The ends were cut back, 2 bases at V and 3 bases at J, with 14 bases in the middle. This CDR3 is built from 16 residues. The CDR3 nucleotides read TGTGCCAGCAGTTTAGAGGGTAGCGTTTTCTACAATGAGCAGTTCTTC. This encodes CASSLEGSVFYNEQFF.

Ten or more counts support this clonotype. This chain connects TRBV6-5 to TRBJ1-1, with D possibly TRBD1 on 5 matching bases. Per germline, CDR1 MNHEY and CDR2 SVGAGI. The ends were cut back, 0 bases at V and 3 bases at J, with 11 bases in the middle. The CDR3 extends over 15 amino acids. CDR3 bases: TGTGCCAGCAGTTACTCACTGAGGGGAGACACTGAAGCTTTCTTT. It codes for CASSYSLRGDTEAFF.

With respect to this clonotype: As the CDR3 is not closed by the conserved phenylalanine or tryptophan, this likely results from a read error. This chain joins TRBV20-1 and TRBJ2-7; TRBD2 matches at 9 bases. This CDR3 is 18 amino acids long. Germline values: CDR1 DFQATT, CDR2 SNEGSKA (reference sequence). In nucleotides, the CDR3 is TGCAGCGCCGGCCGGTCCGGGACTAGCAATTTGGATCGCTACGAGCAGTACTGC. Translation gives CSAGRSGTSNLDRYEQYC.

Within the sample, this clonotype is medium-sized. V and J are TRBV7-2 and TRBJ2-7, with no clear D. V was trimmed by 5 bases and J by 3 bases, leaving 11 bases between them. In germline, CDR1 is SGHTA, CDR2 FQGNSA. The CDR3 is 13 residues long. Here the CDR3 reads CASSLSMIYEQYF. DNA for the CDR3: TGTGCCAGCAGCCTATCGATGATCTACGAGCAGTACTTC.

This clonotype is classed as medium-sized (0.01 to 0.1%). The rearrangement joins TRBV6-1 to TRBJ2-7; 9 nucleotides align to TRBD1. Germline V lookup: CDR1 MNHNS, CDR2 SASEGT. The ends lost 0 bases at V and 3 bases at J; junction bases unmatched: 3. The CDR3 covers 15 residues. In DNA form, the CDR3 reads TGTGCCAGCAGTGAAGCCTCGACAGGGGGCTACGAGCAGTACTTC. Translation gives CASSEASTGGYEQYF.

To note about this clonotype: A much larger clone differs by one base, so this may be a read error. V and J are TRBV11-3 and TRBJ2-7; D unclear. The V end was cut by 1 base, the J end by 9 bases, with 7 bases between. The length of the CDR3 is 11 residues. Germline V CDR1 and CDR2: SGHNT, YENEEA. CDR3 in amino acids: CASSLGGRQYF. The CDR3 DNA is TGTGCCAGCAGCTTAGGAGGCAGGCAGTACTTC.

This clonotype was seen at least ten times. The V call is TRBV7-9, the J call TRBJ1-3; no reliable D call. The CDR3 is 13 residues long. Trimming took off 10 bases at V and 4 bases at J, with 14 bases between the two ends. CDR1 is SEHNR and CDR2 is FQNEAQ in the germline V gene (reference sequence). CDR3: CAINPDGGNTIYF. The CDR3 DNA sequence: TGTGCCATCAACCCCGACGGCGGAAACACCATATATTTT.

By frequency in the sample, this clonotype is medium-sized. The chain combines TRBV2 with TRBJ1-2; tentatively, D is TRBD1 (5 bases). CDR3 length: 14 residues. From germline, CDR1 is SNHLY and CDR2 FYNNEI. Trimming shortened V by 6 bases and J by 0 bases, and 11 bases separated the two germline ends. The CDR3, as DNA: TGTGCCAGCAGCCGGGACGCAGCTAACTATGGCTACACCTTC. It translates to CASSRDAANYGYTF.

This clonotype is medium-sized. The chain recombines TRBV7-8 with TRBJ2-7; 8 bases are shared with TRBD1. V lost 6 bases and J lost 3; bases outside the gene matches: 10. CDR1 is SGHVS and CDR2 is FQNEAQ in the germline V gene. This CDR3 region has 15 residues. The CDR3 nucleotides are TGTGCCAGCAGTCAAACAGGGGGATCGGGCTACGAGCAGTACTTC. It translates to CASSQTGGSGYEQYF.

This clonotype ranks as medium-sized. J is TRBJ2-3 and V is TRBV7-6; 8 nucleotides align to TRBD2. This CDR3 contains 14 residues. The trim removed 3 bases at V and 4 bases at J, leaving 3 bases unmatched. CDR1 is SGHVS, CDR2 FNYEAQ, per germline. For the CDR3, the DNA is TGTGCCAGCAGCTTCTCGCGGGGGGCAGATACGCAGTATTTT. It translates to CASSFSRGADTQYF.

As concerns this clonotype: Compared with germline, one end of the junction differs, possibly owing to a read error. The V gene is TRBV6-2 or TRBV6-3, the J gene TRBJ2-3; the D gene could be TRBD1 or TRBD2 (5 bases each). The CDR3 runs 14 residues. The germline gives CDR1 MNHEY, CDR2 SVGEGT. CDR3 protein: CASKGTGSTDKQYF. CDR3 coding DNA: TGTGCCAGCAAGGGGACGGGTAGCACAGATAAGCAGTATTTT.

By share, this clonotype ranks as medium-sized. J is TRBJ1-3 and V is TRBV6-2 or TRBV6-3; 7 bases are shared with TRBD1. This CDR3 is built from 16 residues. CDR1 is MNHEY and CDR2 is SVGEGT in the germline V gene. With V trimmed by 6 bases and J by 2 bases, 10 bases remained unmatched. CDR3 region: CASRTGTAGTGNTIYF. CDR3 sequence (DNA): TGTGCCAGCAGGACCGGGACAGCGGGAACTGGAAACACCATATATTTT.

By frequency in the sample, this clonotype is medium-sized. The CDR3, as DNA: TGCGCCAGCAGCTTGGTGGGACCGACCAGAGACACCATATATTTT. Amino acid sequence: CASSLVGPTRDTIYF. The chain recombines TRBV5-1 with TRBJ1-3; a weak D match, TRBD1 (5 bases). CDR3 length equals 15 residues. Trimming took 0 bases from V and 8 from J, leaving 15 bases between them. Per germline, CDR1 SGHRS and CDR2 YFSETQ. Complete variable domain (other parts from reference TRBV5-1 and TRBJ1-3): KAGVTQTPRYLIKTRGQQVTLSCSPISGHRSVSWYQQTPGQGLQFLFEYFSETQRNKGNFPGRFSGRQFSNSRSEMNVSTLELGDSALYLCASSLVGPTRDTIYFGEGSWLTVV.

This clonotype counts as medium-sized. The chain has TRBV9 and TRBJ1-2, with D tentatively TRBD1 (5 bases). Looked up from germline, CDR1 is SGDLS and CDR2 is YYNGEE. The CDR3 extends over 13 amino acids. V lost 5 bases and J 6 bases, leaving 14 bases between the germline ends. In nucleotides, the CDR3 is TGTGCCAGCAGTGAAACTCCGGGGCATGGCTACACCTTC. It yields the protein CASSETPGHGYTF.

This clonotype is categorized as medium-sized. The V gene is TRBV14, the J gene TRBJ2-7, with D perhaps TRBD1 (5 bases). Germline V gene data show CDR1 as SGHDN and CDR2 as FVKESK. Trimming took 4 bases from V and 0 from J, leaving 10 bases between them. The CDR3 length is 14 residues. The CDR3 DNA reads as TGTGCCAGCAGCCCGACAGCTATCTCCTACGAGCAGTACTTC. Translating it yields CASSPTAISYEQYF.

The CDR3 sequence: CASSLAGGSPYNEQFF. As DNA, the CDR3 is TGTGCCAGCAGCTTGGCGGGCGGGTCTCCCTACAATGAGCAGTTCTTC. V usage is TRBV7-9 and J usage is TRBJ2-1, with TRBD2 as a possible D gene (5 bases). CDR3 length: 16 residues. The V end was cut by 3 bases, the J end by 2 bases, with 14 bases between. Germline CDR1 and CDR2: SEHNR and FQNEAQ (reference sequence).

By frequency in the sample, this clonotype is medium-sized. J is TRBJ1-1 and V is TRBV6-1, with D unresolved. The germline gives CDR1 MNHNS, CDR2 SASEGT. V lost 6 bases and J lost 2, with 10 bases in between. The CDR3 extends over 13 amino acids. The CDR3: CASSADFNTEAFF. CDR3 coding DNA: TGTGCCAGCAGCGCGGACTTTAACACTGAAGCTTTCTTT.

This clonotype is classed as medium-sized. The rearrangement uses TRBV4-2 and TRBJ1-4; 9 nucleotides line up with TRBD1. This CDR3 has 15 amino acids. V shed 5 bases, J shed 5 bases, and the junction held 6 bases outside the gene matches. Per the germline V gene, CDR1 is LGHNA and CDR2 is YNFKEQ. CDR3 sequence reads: CASSYWDRENEKLFF. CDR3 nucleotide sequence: TGTGCCAGCAGCTACTGGGACAGGGAAAATGAAAAACTGTTTTTT.

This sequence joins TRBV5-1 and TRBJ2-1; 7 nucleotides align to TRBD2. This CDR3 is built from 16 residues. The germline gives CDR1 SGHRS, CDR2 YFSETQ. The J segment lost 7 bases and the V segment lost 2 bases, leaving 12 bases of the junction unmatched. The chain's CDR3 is CASSFWTRGSRNEQFF. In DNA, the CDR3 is TGCGCCAGCAGCTTCTGGACTAGAGGGAGCCGTAATGAGCAGTTCTTC.

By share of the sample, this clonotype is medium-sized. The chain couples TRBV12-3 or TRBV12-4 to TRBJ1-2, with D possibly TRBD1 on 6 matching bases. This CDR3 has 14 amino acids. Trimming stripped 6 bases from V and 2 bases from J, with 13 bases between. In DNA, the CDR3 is TGTGCCAGCAGCCCTGGGGGGGGCAACTATGGCTACACCTTC. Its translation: CASSPGGGNYGYTF.

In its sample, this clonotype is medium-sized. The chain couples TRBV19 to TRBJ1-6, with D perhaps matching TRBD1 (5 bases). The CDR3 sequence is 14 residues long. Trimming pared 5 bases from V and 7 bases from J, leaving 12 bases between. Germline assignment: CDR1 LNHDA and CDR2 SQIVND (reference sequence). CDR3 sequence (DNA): TGTGCCAGTAGTCTAGGACATCCCAATTCACCCCTCCACTTT. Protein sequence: CASSLGHPNSPLHF. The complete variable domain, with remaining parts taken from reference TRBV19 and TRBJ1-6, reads DGGITQSPKYLFRKEGQNVTLSCEQNLNHDAMYWYRQDPGQGLRLIYYSQIVNDFQKGDIAEGYSVSREKKESFPLTVTSAQKNPTAFYLCASSLGHPNSPLHFGNGTRLTVT.

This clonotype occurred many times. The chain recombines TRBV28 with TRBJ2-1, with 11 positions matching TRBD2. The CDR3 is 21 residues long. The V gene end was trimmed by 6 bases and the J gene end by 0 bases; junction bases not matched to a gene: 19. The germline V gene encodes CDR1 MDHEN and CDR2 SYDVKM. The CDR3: CASSLPMGLADPPSSYNEQFF. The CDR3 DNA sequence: TGTGCCAGCAGCCTCCCCATGGGACTAGCGGACCCACCAAGCTCCTACAATGAGCAGTTCTTC.